This entry lists 29 T cell receptor beta chains sequenced from one sample in a study of early T cells in non-severe SARS-CoV-2 infection (dated by TCRdb to about 2021). The library was prepared using 5' RACE. TCRdb lists the instrument as NextSeq 500. The public reads were reprocessed in TCRdb via fastp at Q25 and MiXCR, keeping in-frame beta chains. Rows merge per CDR3 protein into single entries with the most common DNA and genes. This sample lists some 120,000 distinct CDR3 sequences; 14% to 15% were detected once. The ten largest clonotypes hold 21% of the sample. The sample taken for sequencing was whole blood. The receptors were gathered from an adult who was a healthcare worker with PCR-confirmed SARS-CoV-2 infection or an uninfected control (not recorded which).

The chain links TRBV3-1 to TRBJ1-5, with D perhaps matching TRBD1 (5 bases). The CDR3 is made up of 13 amino acids. Germline values: CDR1 LGHDT, CDR2 YNNKEL (reference sequence). Trimming cost V 5 bases and J 5 bases, with 10 bases left between them. CDR3 sequence: CASSRDRYQPQHF. The CDR3 DNA reads as TGTGCCAGCAGCAGGGACCGTTATCAGCCCCAGCATTTT.

The V and J genes are TRBV5-1 and TRBJ2-5; 8 bases match TRBD1. J was trimmed by 5 bases and V by 3 bases; bases with no gene match: 6. This CDR3 is 14 amino acids long. Germline loops: CDR1 SGHRS, CDR2 YFSETQ. The CDR3 DNA reads as TGCGCCAGCAGCTCACAGGGGGAAGGGGAGACCCAGTACTTC. Translating it yields CASSSQGEGETQYF.

This clonotype was counted a few times. The chain joins TRBV5-1 to TRBJ2-5; the match to TRBD1 covers 10 bases. Losses at the gene ends were 4 bases for V and 3 bases for J; bases not matched to a gene: 3. Germline V gene data show CDR1 as SGHRS and CDR2 as YFSETQ. CDR3 length equals 14 residues. The CDR3 coding sequence is TGCGCCAGCAGCAGCGGGACAGGGGAAGAGACCCAGTACTTC. Translation: CASSSGTGEETQYF.

This clonotype was seen a handful of times. The genes are TRBV2 and TRBJ2-3; D is possibly TRBD1 (6 bases). The CDR3 loop spans 13 amino acids. Trimming removed 7 bases from V and 2 bases from J, with 10 bases in between. CDR1 and CDR2 (germline): SNHLY, FYNNEI. The CDR3 DNA follows: TGTGCCAGCACTCGGGACAACACAGATACGCAGTATTTT. Its translation: CASTRDNTDTQYF.

There are many counts of this clonotype. The chain recombines TRBV5-1 with TRBJ2-2; 8 bases map to TRBD1. This CDR3 is 15 amino acids long. The V gene's germline CDR1 is SGHRS and CDR2 YFSETQ. V was clipped by 4 bases and J by 3 bases; unmatched bases: 5. Written as DNA, the CDR3 is TGCGCCAGCAGCGTGCAGGGGGCTGACACCGGGGAGCTGTTTTTT. This codes for CASSVQGADTGELFF.

The chain links TRBV19 to TRBJ1-5; TRBD1 might be the D (6 bases). The CDR3 is 16 residues long. The V gene's germline CDR1 is LNHDA and CDR2 SQIVND (reference sequence). V was trimmed by 5 bases and J by 6 bases, leaving 20 bases between them. The CDR3 region is CASSPDRGAQFQPQHF. Written as DNA, the CDR3 is TGTGCCAGTAGTCCCGATCGGGGGGCACAATTTCAGCCCCAGCATTTT.

This clonotype was found a few times. The chain couples TRBV7-9 to TRBJ2-7; no firm D call. Deletions cut 5 bases from V and 0 bases from J, with 8 bases between. The length of the CDR3 is 13 residues. Per germline, CDR1 SEHNR and CDR2 FQNEAQ (reference sequence). The CDR3 sequence is CASSPLDSYEQYF. The CDR3 coding sequence is TGTGCCAGCAGCCCATTGGACTCCTACGAGCAGTACTTC.

In its sample, this clonotype was seen a few times. The V and J genes are TRBV4-1 and TRBJ1-2; 10 bases fit TRBD1. The CDR3 sequence is 15 residues long. Germline values: CDR1 MGHRA, CDR2 YSYEKL. J gave up 7 bases and V 7 bases, and 12 bases lay outside the gene matches. The CDR3 bases are TGCGCCAGCAACAAGGGACAGGGGAGCGCCTCTGGCTACACCTTC. Translation: CASNKGQGSASGYTF.

This clonotype has only a few counts. The chain uses TRBV12-3 or TRBV12-4 and TRBJ1-1; TRBD1 might be the D (6 bases). The CDR3 spans 14 residues. Trimming cost V 6 bases and J 4 bases, with 15 bases left between them. The DNA of the CDR3 is TGTGCCAGCAGGGATACAGGGCTTTTCACTGAAGCTTTCTTT. Protein product: CASRDTGLFTEAFF.

This clonotype was seen only a few times. The chain employs TRBV7-9 and TRBJ2-5, with TRBD1 identical over 9 bases. Germline V gene sequence: CDR1 SEHNR, CDR2 FQNEAQ (reference sequence). The junction had 12 bases not matched to a gene; V was cut back by 5 bases and J by 5 bases. CDR3 length: 16 amino acids. The DNA for the CDR3 is TGTGCCAGCAGCCCCAGTCCCGGGACAGGGAGTGAGACCCAGTACTTC. Translating gives CASSPSPGTGSETQYF.

V is TRBV11-2 and J is TRBJ2-3; TRBD2 agrees at 12 bases. The CDR3 is 16 amino acids. V gave up 5 bases and J gave up 5 bases; unmatched junction bases: 8. The V gene's germline CDR1 is SGHAT and CDR2 FQNNGV. The CDR3 loop is CASSRSGLAGIDTQYF. CDR3 DNA sequence: TGTGCCAGCAGCCGATCTGGACTAGCGGGGATAGATACGCAGTATTTT. The whole variable domain, filled in from reference TRBV11-2 and TRBJ2-3, reads EAGVAQSPRYKIIEKRQSVAFWCNPISGHATLYWYQQILGQGPKLLIQFQNNGVVDDSQLPKDRFSAERLKGVDSTLKIQPAKLEDSAVYLCASSRSGLAGIDTQYFGPGTRLTVL.

This clonotype has only a few counts. The rearrangement joins TRBV12-3 or TRBV12-4 to TRBJ2-7, with TRBD2 matching 10 bases. This CDR3 is built from 17 residues. Losses at the gene ends were 6 bases for V and 2 bases for J; bases not matched to a gene: 13. CDR3 coding DNA: TGTGCCAGCAGCTATCGCCCGTCAGCGGGGGGGACCTACGAGCAGTACTTC. Translating it yields CASSYRPSAGGTYEQYF.

The gene calls are TRBV5-1 and TRBJ1-1; D gene uncertain. Germline lookup yields CDR1 SGHRS and CDR2 YFSETQ. V lost 0 bases to trimming and J lost 7 bases, with 13 bases between them. CDR3 length: 14 amino acids. CDR3 DNA sequence: TGCGCCAGCAGCTTGGATGGAGGCCGGGTTGAAGCTTTCTTT. This translates into CASSLDGGRVEAFF. The whole variable domain, filled in from reference TRBV5-1 and TRBJ1-1, reads KAGVTQTPRYLIKTRGQQVTLSCSPISGHRSVSWYQQTPGQGLQFLFEYFSETQRNKGNFPGRFSGRQFSNSRSEMNVSTLELGDSALYLCASSLDGGRVEAFFGQGTRLTVV.

V is TRBV5-1 and J is TRBJ2-6; TRBD1 agrees at 7 bases. The germline V gene encodes CDR1 SGHRS and CDR2 YFSETQ. The CDR3 sequence is 16 residues long. V was clipped by 2 bases and J by 2 bases; unmatched bases: 4. CDR3 in amino acids: CASSLGGAAGANVLTF. In DNA form, the CDR3 reads TGCGCCAGCAGCTTAGGGGGCGCGGCTGGGGCCAACGTCCTGACTTTC. Filled out from reference TRBV5-1 and TRBJ2-6, the complete variable domain reads KAGVTQTPRYLIKTRGQQVTLSCSPISGHRSVSWYQQTPGQGLQFLFEYFSETQRNKGNFPGRFSGRQFSNSRSEMNVSTLELGDSALYLCASSLGGAAGANVLTFGAGSRLTVL.

The chain is built from TRBV5-6 and TRBJ2-3, with TRBD1 as a possible D gene (5 bases). The CDR3 runs 16 residues. Germline CDR1 SGHDT, CDR2 YYEEEE. Trimming took 1 base from V and 0 from J, leaving 12 bases between them. The CDR3 loop is CASSLNPGQSTDTQYF. CDR3 sequence (DNA): TGTGCCAGCAGCTTGAATCCAGGGCAAAGCACAGATACGCAGTATTTT.

The V call is TRBV5-1, the J call TRBJ2-3, with TRBD2 identical over 14 bases. Germline V gene sequence: CDR1 SGHRS, CDR2 YFSETQ. The CDR3 totals 17 residues. V was pared by 3 bases and J by 1 base, with 4 bases of the junction left unmatched. This CDR3 is CASSSGTSGGRTDTQYF. In DNA form, the CDR3 reads TGCGCCAGCAGCTCCGGGACTAGCGGGGGTCGCACAGATACGCAGTATTTT.

V gene TRBV10-2 combines with J gene TRBJ2-5; 7 nucleotides line up with TRBD1. There are 13 residues in the CDR3. Germline CDR1 WSHSY, CDR2 SAAADI. Trimming at V came to 8 bases and at J to 5 bases, leaving 8 bases not matched to a gene. In nucleotides, the CDR3 is TGCGCCAGCGGGGGACAGCCTACGGAGACCCAGTACTTC. This translates into CASGGQPTETQYF.

The chain is built from TRBV6-5 and TRBJ1-2; TRBD1 matches at 7 bases. The CDR3 has 13 amino acids. The germline gives CDR1 MNHEY, CDR2 SVGAGI. Trimming cost V 5 bases and J 8 bases; bases outside gene matches: 8. Written as DNA, the CDR3 is TGTGCCAGCAGTCCAGGGGGGACGTCCGGCTACACCTTC. This translates into CASSPGGTSGYTF.

This clonotype was seen only a few times. This chain uses TRBV11-2 with TRBJ2-7; 7 bases map to TRBD1. V dropped 10 bases and J dropped 6; count of bases not matched to a gene: 9. CDR3 length: 12 residues. CDR1 is SGHAT, CDR2 FQNNGV, per germline. The CDR3: CATRGTAGEQYF. In DNA form, the CDR3 reads TGTGCCACCCGTGGGACAGCCGGCGAGCAGTACTTC.

V gene TRBV9 combines with J gene TRBJ2-7, with D perhaps TRBD2 (5 bases). In germline, CDR1 is SGDLS, CDR2 YYNGEE. This CDR3 is 15 amino acids long. The ends were cut back, 0 bases at V and 2 bases at J, with 12 bases in the middle. The CDR3 sequence is CASSVAGGPTYEQYF. Here the CDR3 DNA reads TGTGCCAGCAGCGTAGCCGGAGGCCCTACCTACGAGCAGTACTTC.

This clonotype was counted at least ten times. This chain uses TRBV5-1 with TRBJ1-2; D call uncertain. V dropped 3 bases and J dropped 6 bases, with 6 bases sitting between them. Germline assignment: CDR1 SGHRS and CDR2 YFSETQ. CDR3 length: 11 residues. DNA for the CDR3: TGCGCCAGCAGCTGGGTGGATGGCTACACCTTC. Encoded protein: CASSWVDGYTF.

This chain links TRBV5-1 with TRBJ2-3; tentatively, D is TRBD1 (6 bases). Deletions cut 1 base from V and 6 bases from J, with 9 bases between. Per the germline V gene, CDR1 is SGHRS and CDR2 is YFSETQ. The CDR3 is 13 residues long. In DNA, the CDR3 is TGCGCCAGCAGCTTGTCGGACAGTGATACGCAGTATTTT. This gives the protein CASSLSDSDTQYF.

This clonotype was seen at least ten times. The CDR3 DNA reads as TGTGCCAGCAGTGAAGAATCGGACACTGAAGCTTTCTTT. Protein: CASSEESDTEAFF. The chain couples TRBV2 to TRBJ1-1, with D unresolved. Germline assignment: CDR1 SNHLY and CDR2 FYNNEI. The CDR3 contains 13 residues. Trimming took 1 base from V and 3 from J, leaving 6 bases between them.

This clonotype was observed a handful of times. The rearrangement links TRBV27 to TRBJ2-7; possibly TRBD1 for D (6 bases). The CDR3 runs 19 residues. Per the germline V gene, CDR1 is MNHEY and CDR2 is SMNVEV (reference sequence). Trimming left V 7 bases short and J 1 base short, with 29 bases between. CDR3 DNA sequence: TGTGCCAGCATGTTTGAGCCCGACAGGAGTCCTGTATTATCCTACGAGCAGTACTTC. It encodes CASMFEPDRSPVLSYEQYF.

The chain is built from TRBV27 and TRBJ1-2; D remains unclear. Germline V lookup: CDR1 MNHEY, CDR2 SMNVEV (reference sequence). Trimming left V 4 bases short and J 5 bases short, with 20 bases between. This CDR3 comprises 16 residues. CDR3 protein: CASSSPLGSRYYGYTF. The CDR3 nucleotides are TGTGCCAGCAGTTCACCCTTGGGCAGCCGATATTATGGCTACACCTTC.

This chain joins TRBV19 and TRBJ2-4, with D unclear. The V end was cut by 3 bases, the J end by 1 base, with 7 bases between. The CDR3 has 14 residues. Per the germline V gene, CDR1 is LNHDA and CDR2 is SQIVND (reference sequence). This chain's CDR3 is CASSIGRAKNIQYF. For the CDR3, the DNA is TGTGCCAGTAGTATCGGCAGGGCCAAAAACATTCAGTACTTC.

The rearrangement uses TRBV2 and TRBJ1-6; no clear D gene. V shed 6 bases and J shed 8 bases, with 11 bases lying between them. This CDR3 has 13 residues. Germline values: CDR1 SNHLY, CDR2 FYNNEI. The CDR3 DNA sequence: TGTGCCAGCAGCCCTCGCGGGGATTCACCCCTCCACTTT. This encodes CASSPRGDSPLHF.

This chain uses TRBV7-2 with TRBJ2-1; TRBD1 is a possible D gene (5 bases). The V and J ends lost 0 bases and 0 bases respectively, with 6 bases between them. Germline lookup yields CDR1 SGHTA and CDR2 FQGNSA. The CDR3 is 15 residues long. The CDR3 here is CASSLAQGSYNEQFF. The DNA of the CDR3 is TGTGCCAGCAGCTTAGCGCAGGGCTCCTACAATGAGCAGTTCTTC. The full variable domain, with the rest looked up from reference TRBV7-2 and TRBJ2-1, is GAGVSQSPSNKVTEKGKDVELRCDPISGHTALYWYRQSLGQGLEFLIYFQGNSAPDKSGLPSDRFSAERTGGSVSTLTIQRTQQEDSAVYLCASSLAQGSYNEQFFGPGTRLTVL.

This clonotype was observed a handful of times. CDR3 residues: CATTGVGSPNTGELFF. In DNA, the CDR3 is TGTGCCACCACAGGAGTGGGGTCCCCAAACACCGGGGAGCTGTTTTTT. This chain uses TRBV10-3 with TRBJ2-2, with D possibly being TRBD1 (5 bases). The germline gives CDR1 ENHRY, CDR2 SYGVKD. V lost 10 bases, J lost 2 bases, and 20 bases lay in between. CDR3 length: 16 amino acids.